This is a list of T cell receptor beta chains from one sample in a study of early T cells in non-severe SARS-CoV-2 infection. One entry per CDR3 protein, called by TCRdb with MiXCR from the 5' RACE reads. The sample has tens of thousands of distinct CDR3 sequences, around 12% seen once. This sample comprised whole blood, obtained at baseline. The receptors derive from an adult who was a healthcare worker with PCR-confirmed SARS-CoV-2 infection or an uninfected control (not recorded which). The donor label of this sample is uncertain. The CDR3 runs from the conserved cysteine through the conserved F or W. Fields, in order: V gene, D gene, J gene, clone size, CDR3 protein, CDR3 DNA. D genes are given only for firm matches. Some rows mark clone size as missing; the rest say once, few, many or name a class of expanded clone.

>TRBV5-1|.|TRBJ1-2|.
CASSGDTYYGYTF
TGCGCCAGCAGCGGGGACACCTACTATGGCTACACCTTC
>TRBV21-1|.|TRBJ2-5|many
CASSSESLQETQYF
TGTGCCAGCAGCTCCGAATCGTTGCAAGAGACCCAGTACTTC
>TRBV7-2|.|TRBJ2-1|many
CASSPSGEQFF
TGTGCCAGCAGCCCCTCGGGGGAGCAGTTCTTC
>TRBV7-6|TRBD1|TRBJ1-2|few
CASSSHPDGQGYGYTF
TGTGCCAGCAGCTCTCACCCTGACGGACAGGGCTATGGCTACACCTTC
>TRBV11-2|.|TRBJ2-5|many
CASSLVRGAETQYF
TGTGCCAGCAGCTTAGTACGGGGGGCAGAGACCCAGTACTTC
>TRBV12-5|.|TRBJ1-1|many
CASGPIASSNTEAFF
TGTGCTAGTGGTCCGATTGCCAGTTCAAACACTGAAGCTTTCTTT
>TRBV20-1|TRBD1|TRBJ1-1|.
CSAAGGSPEAFF
TGCAGTGCGGCAGGGGGCTCCCCTGAAGCTTTCTTT
>TRBV2|TRBD1|TRBJ1-5|few
CASSPRQDRVNQPQHF
TGTGCCAGCAGCCCCAGACAAGACAGGGTGAATCAGCCCCAGCATTTT
>TRBV12-3/TRBV12-4|TRBD2|TRBJ2-1|few
CASSFPASGGSYNEQFF
TGTGCCAGCAGTTTTCCTGCGAGCGGGGGCTCCTACAATGAGCAGTTCTTC
>TRBV18|.|TRBJ1-1|few
CASSPTGHRANTEAFF
TGTGCCAGCTCACCAACGGGCCACCGAGCGAACACTGAAGCTTTCTTT
>TRBV20-1|.|TRBJ1-1|few
CSATTVVNTEAFF
TGCAGTGCCACGACAGTTGTTAACACTGAAGCTTTCTTT
>TRBV5-1|TRBD1|TRBJ1-6|.
CASSLGDRGNSPLHF
TGCGCCAGCAGCTTGGGGGACAGGGGGAATTCACCCCTCCACTTT
>TRBV11-2|.|TRBJ2-5|many
CASSPHAPRTQYF
TGTGCCAGCAGCCCCCACGCCCCGAGGACCCAGTACTTC
>TRBV5-1|TRBD1|TRBJ2-5|few
CASGQQGETQYF
TGCGCCAGCGGGCAACAGGGGGAGACCCAGTACTTC
>TRBV24-1|.|TRBJ2-3|.
CATSDPGTGTDTQYF
TGTGCCACCAGTGATCCCGGGACGGGCACAGATACGCAGTATTTT
>TRBV24-1|.|TRBJ2-2|.
CATSSAETWAPGELFF
TGTGCCACCAGTTCCGCCGAAACTTGGGCCCCCGGGGAGCTGTTTTTT
>TRBV7-2|.|TRBJ1-3|.
CASSFSTASSGNTIYF
TGTGCCAGCAGCTTTAGTACGGCCTCCTCTGGAAACACCATATATTTT
>TRBV3-1|TRBD1|TRBJ2-3|many
CASSESTGLTQYF
TGTGCCAGCAGCGAATCGACAGGGTTAACGCAGTATTTT
>TRBV11-2|.|TRBJ1-2|many
CASSLDHSLDYGYTF
TGTGCCAGCAGCTTAGATCACAGCCTCGACTATGGCTACACCTTC
>TRBV7-2|TRBD1|TRBJ2-1|few
CASSLEQGARGEQFF
TGTGCCAGCAGCTTAGAACAGGGGGCGCGGGGTGAGCAGTTCTTC
>TRBV4-1|.|TRBJ1-2|.
CASSQGQGLNYGYTF
TGCGCCAGCAGCCAAGGGCAGGGACTTAACTATGGCTACACCTTC
>TRBV6-2/TRBV6-3|.|TRBJ2-3|.
CASSFGRDSDTQYF
TGTGCCAGCAGCTTCGGCCGGGACTCAGATACGCAGTATTTT
>TRBV29-1|.|TRBJ1-1|many
CSVDRPRATEAFF
TGCAGCGTTGATCGGCCAAGAGCCACTGAAGCTTTCTTT
>TRBV7-9|.|TRBJ2-3|few
CASSRPTDTQYF
TGTGCCAGCTCCCGGCCAACAGATACGCAGTATTTT
>TRBV7-2|TRBD2|TRBJ2-5|.
CASSLGTVAGVETQYF
TGTGCCAGCAGCTTAGGGACGGTAGCGGGGGTAGAGACCCAGTACTTC
>TRBV12-3/TRBV12-4|.|TRBJ2-2|few
CASSSRGTGELFF
TGTGCCAGTAGCTCCAGGGGTACCGGGGAGCTGTTTTTT
>TRBV5-6|TRBD1|TRBJ1-6|many
CASSLGQGGSPLHF
TGTGCCAGCAGCTTGGGACAGGGGGGTTCACCCCTCCACTTT
>TRBV11-1|.|TRBJ2-5|few
CASPPSRDSLEETQYF
TGTGCCAGCCCCCCTTCGCGGGACTCACTGGAAGAGACCCAGTACTTC
>TRBV29-1|TRBD1|TRBJ2-5|.
CSVDRVKETQYF
TGCAGCGTCGACAGGGTAAAAGAGACCCAGTACTTC
>TRBV5-1|.|TRBJ1-2|.
CASSPEGSANYGYTF
TGCGCCAGCAGCCCCGAGGGAAGCGCTAACTATGGCTACACCTTC
>TRBV18|.|TRBJ1-2|.
CASSPRRGNYGYTF
TGTGCCAGCTCACCACGTAGGGGTAACTATGGCTACACCTTC
>TRBV7-8|TRBD1|TRBJ1-6|.
CASSLAGQGNSPLHF
TGTGCCAGCAGCTTAGCGGGACAGGGTAATTCACCCCTCCACTTT
>TRBV3-1|.|TRBJ2-3|.
CASSQESGLAADTQYF
TGTGCCAGCAGCCAAGAATCAGGACTCGCGGCAGATACGCAGTATTTT
>TRBV5-6|.|TRBJ1-5|.
CASSLGPQTNRPQHF
TGTGCCAGCAGCTTGGGACCCCAGACCAATCGGCCCCAGCATTTT
>TRBV29-1|.|TRBJ2-5|.
CSVDFLGQETQYF
TGCAGCGTTGACTTTCTGGGACAAGAGACCCAGTACTTC
>TRBV5-5|TRBD2|TRBJ2-3|many
CASSPTSGRTDTQYF
TGTGCCAGCAGCCCAACTAGCGGGAGGACAGATACGCAGTATTTT
>TRBV2|TRBD2|TRBJ2-1|few
CASSEEWTRGDEQFF
TGTGCCAGCAGTGAAGAGTGGACTAGGGGAGATGAGCAGTTCTTC
>TRBV5-5|TRBD2|TRBJ2-3|few
CASSFELAGGPIDTQYF
TGTGCCAGCAGCTTCGAACTAGCGGGGGGGCCAATAGATACGCAGTATTTT
>TRBV29-1|.|TRBJ1-1|.
CSVLGGLFSEAFF
TGCAGCGTTCTGGGGGGGCTGTTTTCTGAAGCTTTCTTT
>TRBV7-3|.|TRBJ2-1|many
CASSSNGGYYNEQFF
TGTGCCAGCAGCTCCAACGGTGGCTACTACAATGAGCAGTTCTTC
>TRBV3-1|.|TRBJ2-3|.
CASSWVEDTQYF
TGTGCCAGCAGCTGGGTAGAAGATACGCAGTATTTT
>TRBV10-3|.|TRBJ2-5|.
CAIMGGAQETQYF
TGTGCCATCATGGGGGGGGCCCAAGAGACCCAGTACTTC
>TRBV3-1|.|TRBJ2-2|.
CASSPAWPGTDTGELFF
TGTGCCAGCAGCCCCGCTTGGCCAGGGACGGATACCGGGGAGCTGTTTTTT
>TRBV6-5|.|TRBJ1-1|.
CASSYGGLNTEAFF
TGTGCCAGCAGTTACGGGGGACTGAACACTGAAGCTTTCTTT
>TRBV29-1|TRBD1|TRBJ2-4|few
CSVDGTGVQNIQYF
TGCAGCGTTGATGGGACAGGGGTCCAAAACATTCAGTACTTC
>TRBV5-6|.|TRBJ2-5|.
CASSLFRGDQETQYF
TGTGCCAGCAGCTTGTTCCGGGGAGACCAAGAGACCCAGTACTTC
>TRBV3-1|.|TRBJ1-6|few
CASSQVSDSPLHF
TGTGCCAGCAGCCAAGTCTCCGATTCACCCCTCCACTTT
>TRBV3-1|.|TRBJ2-5|many
CASSQFIRAQETQYF
TGTGCCAGCAGCCAATTTATACGAGCACAAGAGACCCAGTACTTC
>TRBV27|TRBD1|TRBJ1-6|many
CASSDRDRALNNSPLHF
TGTGCCAGCAGTGACCGGGACAGGGCATTGAATAATTCACCCCTCCACTTT
>TRBV7-3|.|TRBJ2-1|few
CASSSTSGTSSNEQFF
TGTGCCAGCAGCTCAACCTCCGGAACTAGCAGCAATGAGCAGTTCTTC
>TRBV12-5|.|TRBJ1-1|.
CASGLVLGSNTEAFF
TGTGCTAGTGGTTTGGTACTGGGTTCCAACACTGAAGCTTTCTTT
>TRBV4-1|.|TRBJ2-2|few
CASSQDKNQGKNTGELFF
TGCGCCAGCAGCCAAGACAAAAACCAGGGGAAGAACACCGGGGAGCTGTTTTTT
>TRBV7-9|.|TRBJ2-1|.
CASSLVHNEQFF
TGTGCCAGCAGCTTAGTGCACAATGAGCAGTTCTTC
>TRBV6-1|.|TRBJ1-1|.
CASSEQGRTEAFF
TGTGCCAGCAGTGAACAGGGGAGAACTGAAGCTTTCTTT
>TRBV5-1|TRBD1|TRBJ2-5|.
CASSRLGTAQETQYF
TGCGCCAGCAGCCGGCTGGGGACAGCCCAAGAGACCCAGTACTTC
>TRBV30|TRBD2|TRBJ2-3|.
CAWRKTSGGAGDTQYF
TGTGCCTGGAGAAAGACTAGCGGGGGGGCCGGAGATACGCAGTATTTT
>TRBV18|.|TRBJ2-2|few
CASSPPGKGSNTGELFF
TGTGCCAGCTCACCACCGGGGAAGGGCTCGAACACCGGGGAGCTGTTTTTT
>TRBV7-9|TRBD1|TRBJ2-1|.
CASSLDRDLSNEQFF
TGTGCCAGCAGCTTGGACAGGGACCTTTCCAATGAGCAGTTCTTC
>TRBV3-1|.|TRBJ2-1|.
CASSPRGPQSGGSYNEQFF
TGTGCCAGCAGCCCGCGGGGACCGCAGTCAGGGGGCTCCTACAATGAGCAGTTCTTC